Each of the 9 T cell receptor beta chains below was sequenced from the same sample in a study of T cell responses to AZD1222 COVID-19 vaccine. Produced via immunoSEQ multiplex PCR; TCRdb's table is partial and in-frame only. The sample includes roughly 120,000 clones, 85% to 95% of them seen just once. The source was peripheral blood, collected on day 0 of AZD1222 vaccination. These receptors were taken from an adult in good health.

The chain is built from TRBV11-1 and TRBJ2-7, with D perhaps matching TRBD2 (6 bases). CDR1 is SGHAT, CDR2 FQDESV, per germline (reference sequence). The CDR3 is made up of 14 amino acids. V gave up 5 bases and J gave up 4 bases, with 15 bases separating them. CDR3 loop: CASSRRDSWYEQYF. In nucleotides, the CDR3 is TGTGCCAGCAGCCGACGGGACTCTTGGTACGAGCAGTACTTC.

CDR3 loop: CASSLPGVEQYF. The CDR3 nucleotides are TGTGCCAGCAGCTTGCCAGGGGTCGAGCAGTACTTC. The chain has TRBV5-4 and TRBJ2-7; possible D gene TRBD1, 6 bases. The V gene lost 1 base and the J gene lost 6 bases, with 8 bases spanning the gap. This CDR3 comprises 12 residues. CDR1 and CDR2 from the germline V gene are SGHNT and YYREEE (reference sequence).

The chain links TRBV6-2 or TRBV6-3 to TRBJ1-5, with D tentatively TRBD1 (5 bases). This CDR3 is 15 amino acids long. In germline, CDR1 is MNHEY, CDR2 SVGEGT. Trimming took 7 bases from V and 3 from J, leaving 16 bases between them. DNA for the CDR3: TGTGCCAGCACCCCCCGGGGGGTTATCAATCAGCCCCAGCATTTT. This codes for CASTPRGVINQPQHF.

The chain employs TRBV24-1 and TRBJ2-1, with D perhaps matching TRBD1 or TRBD2 (5 bases each). Germline-derived CDR1 and CDR2 are KGHDR and SFDVKD. This CDR3 is 13 amino acids long. V gave up 5 bases and J gave up 10 bases, with 14 bases separating them. The CDR3 DNA reads TGTGCCACCAGTGTACCCGGGACGACCGAGCAGTTCTTC. This sequence encodes CATSVPGTTEQFF.

The chain employs TRBV7-8 and TRBJ1-3; weak D call: TRBD1 (5 bases). This CDR3 comprises 17 residues. Per the germline V gene, CDR1 is SGHVS and CDR2 is FQNEAQ. The V gene lost 0 bases and the J gene lost 0 bases, with 12 bases spanning the gap. The CDR3 DNA reads TGTGCCAGCAGCTTAGCCCTCCAAGGGACCTCTGGAAACACCATATATTTT. Translation gives CASSLALQGTSGNTIYF. The full variable domain, rest sourced from reference TRBV7-8 and TRBJ1-3, is GAGVSQSPRYKVAKRGQDVALRCDPISGHVSLFWYQQALGQGPEFLTYFQNEAQLDKSGLPSDRFFAERPEGSVSTLKIQRTQQEDSAVYLCASSLALQGTSGNTIYFGEGSWLTVV.

This chain connects TRBV3-1 (or the pseudogene TRBV3-2) to TRBJ1-1; maybe TRBD1 (5 bases). Germline V CDR1 and CDR2: LGHDT, YNNKEL (reference sequence). Trimming removed 0 bases from V and 10 bases from J, with 12 bases in between. The CDR3 loop spans 13 amino acids. The DNA for the CDR3 is TGTGCCAGCAGCCAAGAGCGCGGGGCTGGAGCTTTCTTT. Its protein is CASSQERGAGAFF.

This chain links TRBV7-8 with TRBJ2-1, with a tentative D call TRBD1 (6 bases). Germline-derived CDR1 and CDR2 are SGHVS and FQNEAQ. This CDR3 has 18 amino acids. V shed 0 bases and J shed 0 bases, with 15 bases lying between them. The CDR3 protein is CASSLAAGAPSSYNEQFF. CDR3 coding DNA: TGTGCCAGCAGCTTAGCAGCAGGGGCCCCGAGCTCCTACAATGAGCAGTTCTTC. The full variable domain, completed using reference TRBV7-8 and TRBJ2-1, is GAGVSQSPRYKVAKRGQDVALRCDPISGHVSLFWYQQALGQGPEFLTYFQNEAQLDKSGLPSDRFFAERPEGSVSTLKIQRTQQEDSAVYLCASSLAAGAPSSYNEQFFGPGTRLTVL.

V gene TRBV11-2 combines with J gene TRBJ1-1; 8 nucleotides agree with TRBD1. The CDR3 runs to 19 residues. In germline, CDR1 is SGHAT, CDR2 FQNNGV. V lost 5 bases to trimming and J lost 3 bases; unmatched junction nucleotides: 20. The CDR3 nucleotides are TGTGCCAGCAGCACCCGGACAGGGCGTTTTAAGGGGTTGGACACTGAAGCTTTCTTT. Amino acids: CASSTRTGRFKGLDTEAFF.

The chain recombines TRBV9 with TRBJ2-7; TRBD1 aligns across 10 bases. The trim removed 0 bases at V and 3 bases at J, leaving 6 bases unmatched. Germline-derived CDR1 and CDR2 are SGDLS and YYNGEE. This CDR3 comprises 16 residues. DNA for the CDR3: TGTGCCAGCAGCGTAGTAGGGGGACAGGGGATCTACGAGCAGTACTTC. It translates to CASSVVGGQGIYEQYF.